These 21 T cell receptor beta chains were sequenced from one sample in a study of T cell repertoires in cytomegalovirus infection. Each CDR3 protein gets one entry after TCRdb re-called the reads with MiXCR. The sample records almost 500,000 distinct CDR3 sequences, around 10% being singletons. Sequenced input: PBMCs. The receptors come from a human donor in good health (CMV status not recorded). Some clones in this sample may be carry-over from other donors' samples.

This rearrangement joins TRBV18 to TRBJ1-2, with 7 nucleotides matching TRBD1. Germline values: CDR1 KGHSH, CDR2 LQKENI. J gave up 7 bases and V 3 bases, and 14 bases lay outside the gene matches. CDR3 length: 16 residues. The CDR3 reads CASSPELAAGGSGYTF. CDR3 sequence (DNA): TGTGCCAGCTCACCGGAGCTAGCGGCAGGGGGAAGTGGCTACACCTTC.

This clonotype has at least ten counts. V gene TRBV20-1 combines with J gene TRBJ2-3, with TRBD2 identical over 11 bases. Per the germline V gene, CDR1 is DFQATT and CDR2 is SNEGSKA (reference sequence). The CDR3 consists of 17 residues. J was trimmed by 5 bases and V by 5 bases; bases with no gene match: 15. The CDR3 coding sequence is TGCAGTGCTGGGGGGCTAGCGGGAGGTCAGAATAGAGATACGCAGTATTTT. Its protein is CSAGGLAGGQNRDTQYF.

There are many counts of this clonotype. The genes are TRBV7-6 and TRBJ1-4, with D unclear. Germline values: CDR1 SGHVS, CDR2 FNYEAQ. This CDR3 has 19 amino acids. The ends were cut back, 1 base at V and 2 bases at J, with 20 bases in the middle. The CDR3 here is CASSLDGRLLGVTNEKLFF. The CDR3 DNA reads as TGTGCCAGCAGCTTAGACGGACGTTTGCTCGGGGTGACTAATGAAAAACTGTTTTTT. Supplemented by reference TRBV7-6 and TRBJ1-4, the full variable domain reads GAGVSQSPRYKVTKRGQDVALRCDPISGHVSLYWYRQALGQGPEFLTYFNYEAQQDKSGLPNDRFSAERPEGSISTLTIQRTEQRDSAMYRCASSLDGRLLGVTNEKLFFGSGTQLSVL.

There are many counts of this clonotype. V usage is TRBV10-2 and J usage is TRBJ2-7; 9 nucleotides line up with TRBD1. Germline assignment: CDR1 WSHSY and CDR2 SAAADI. CDR3 length: 12 amino acids. The V and J ends lost 8 bases and 3 bases, in that order; junction bases with no gene match: 2. The CDR3 spells CASGQGIYEQYF. DNA for the CDR3: TGCGCCAGCGGACAGGGGATCTACGAGCAGTACTTC.

This clonotype was detected a few times. This rearrangement joins TRBV18 to TRBJ1-2; the D is unclear. V was shortened by 3 bases and J by 2 bases, with 10 bases between the two germline ends. CDR1 is KGHSH and CDR2 is LQKENI in the germline V gene. This CDR3 has 14 residues. The CDR3: CASSPERVNYGYTF. The CDR3 DNA follows: TGTGCCAGCTCACCGGAGAGGGTCAACTATGGCTACACCTTC.

This clonotype was seen ten or more times. The V gene is TRBV12-3 or TRBV12-4, the J gene TRBJ1-5, with D possibly TRBD1 on 5 matching bases. V was shortened by 0 bases and J by 8 bases, with 14 bases between the two germline ends. There are 15 residues in the CDR3. CDR3 protein: CASSLAGVGGKPQHF. For the CDR3, the DNA is TGTGCCAGCAGTTTAGCCGGGGTGGGGGGAAAGCCCCAGCATTTT.

This clonotype has at least ten counts. The V and J genes are TRBV7-8 and TRBJ2-2; D gene ambiguous. With 4 bases removed from V and 1 base from J, the gap between germline ends came to 13 bases. CDR3 length: 16 residues. CDR1 is SGHVS and CDR2 is FQNEAQ in the germline V gene. This CDR3 reads CASSSVMAENTGELFF. The CDR3 DNA sequence: TGTGCCAGCAGCTCGGTAATGGCAGAGAACACCGGGGAGCTGTTTTTT.

The chain is built from TRBV14 and TRBJ2-6; TRBD1 aligns across 8 bases. J was trimmed by 2 bases and V by 4 bases; bases with no gene match: 4. This CDR3 region has 16 residues. Germline assignment: CDR1 SGHDN and CDR2 FVKESK. CDR3 DNA: TGTGCCAGCAGCCGCGACAGGGGTACTGGGGCCAACGTCCTGACTTTC. Its translation: CASSRDRGTGANVLTF. The full variable domain, in which reference TRBV14 and TRBJ2-6 provide the parts outside the CDR3, is EAGVTQFPSHSVIEKGQTVTLRCDPISGHDNLYWYRRVMGKEIKFLLHFVKESKQDESGMPNNRFLAERTGGTYSTLKVQPAELEDSGVYFCASSRDRGTGANVLTFGAGSRLTVL.

At least ten counts were recorded for this clonotype. The chain joins TRBV7-2 to TRBJ2-1; 8 nucleotides agree with TRBD1. The CDR3 has 16 amino acids. V shed 5 bases and J 2 bases; nucleotides not matched to a gene: 8. The germline gives CDR1 SGHTA, CDR2 FQGNSA. In DNA form, the CDR3 reads TGTGCCAGCAGCACTAGACAGGGGCTGGCCTACAATGAGCAGTTCTTC. It is translated as CASSTRQGLAYNEQFF.

Comments on this clonotype: With a much larger clone just one base away, this may be a read error. V is TRBV28 and J is TRBJ1-1; TRBD1 agrees at 9 bases. J gave up 7 bases and V 11 bases, and 8 bases lay outside the gene matches. CDR1 MDHEN and CDR2 SYDVKM come from the germline V gene. The CDR3 spans 12 residues. The CDR3 loop reads CAGKGTGSEAFF. The CDR3, as DNA: TGTGCCGGCAAAGGGACAGGGAGTGAAGCTTTCTTT.

In its sample, this clonotype was seen many times. This chain joins TRBV11-1 and TRBJ2-1; TRBD1 or TRBD2 may be the D gene (5 bases each). The germline gives CDR1 SGHAT, CDR2 FQDESV (reference sequence). The CDR3 covers 15 residues. V was clipped by 2 bases and J by 6 bases, with 14 bases between them. CDR3 in DNA: TGTGCCAGCAGCTTACGACGGGGCGCGGGCAATGAGCAGTTCTTC. Its translation: CASSLRRGAGNEQFF.

The chain employs TRBV28 and TRBJ1-1, with TRBD1 as a possible D gene (5 bases). Germline CDR1 is MDHEN and CDR2 is SYDVKM. V lost 11 bases and J lost 4, with 17 bases in between. CDR3 length equals 13 residues. CDR3 in DNA: TGTGCCGGTAGGTTAGGGACCTCCACTGAAGCTTTCTTT. Translating it yields CAGRLGTSTEAFF. Filled out from reference TRBV28 and TRBJ1-1, the complete variable domain reads DVKVTQSSRYLVKRTGEKVFLECVQDMDHENMFWYRQDPGLGLRLIYFSYDVKMKEKGDIPEGYSVSREKKERFSLILESASTNQTSMYLCAGRLGTSTEAFFGQGTRLTVV.

This clonotype showed up just a few times. V and J are TRBV7-9 and TRBJ1-1, with D possibly TRBD1 on 6 matching bases. CDR3 size: 13 residues. With 6 bases removed from V and 4 bases from J, the gap between germline ends came to 12 bases. CDR1 is SEHNR, CDR2 FQNEAQ, per germline (reference sequence). This CDR3 is CASRYGGGTEAFF. The CDR3 DNA follows: TGTGCCAGCAGGTACGGAGGGGGCACTGAAGCTTTCTTT. The full variable domain, rest sourced from reference TRBV7-9 and TRBJ1-1, is DTGVSQNPRHKITKRGQNVTFRCDPISEHNRLYWYRQTLGQGPEFLTYFQNEAQLEKSRLLSDRFSAERPKGSFSTLEIQRTEQGDSAMYLCASRYGGGTEAFFGQGTRLTVV.

This clonotype was recorded many times. The chain employs TRBV7-9 and TRBJ2-1, with 14 nucleotides matching TRBD2. CDR1 is SEHNR and CDR2 is FQNEAQ in the germline V gene (reference sequence). This CDR3 has 17 residues. Trimming took 5 bases from V and 8 from J; bases not matched to a gene: 11. The CDR3 DNA is TGTGCCAGCAGCCACCGGGGACTAGCGGGAGCTGCGGATGAGCAGTTCTTC. Amino acid sequence: CASSHRGLAGAADEQFF.

This clonotype was seen more than once but under ten times. This sequence joins TRBV5-4 and TRBJ2-7, with TRBD1 matching 10 bases. The CDR3 has 16 residues. Germline assignment: CDR1 SGHNT and CDR2 YYREEE (reference sequence). Germline trimming cut 4 bases from V and 3 bases from J; bases unmatched to any gene: 10. The chain's CDR3 is CASSPGTGEVHYEQYF. For the CDR3, the DNA is TGTGCCAGCAGCCCTGGGACAGGGGAGGTCCACTACGAGCAGTACTTC.

This chain uses TRBV20-1 with TRBJ1-1; D call uncertain. Per the germline V gene, CDR1 is DFQATT and CDR2 is SNEGSKA (reference sequence). Trimming took off 1 base at V and 1 base at J, with 7 bases between the two ends. The length of the CDR3 is 13 residues. CDR3 amino acids: CSARAQTNTEAFF. For the CDR3, the DNA is TGCAGTGCTAGAGCACAGACGAACACTGAAGCTTTCTTT.

The rearrangement links TRBV5-1 to TRBJ2-4, with 9 bases fitting TRBD1. This CDR3 region has 16 residues. The V segment lost 3 bases and the J segment 2 bases; nucleotides outside the gene matches: 6. CDR1 and CDR2 (germline): SGHRS, YFSETQ. CDR3 bases: TGCGCCAGCAGCTCATCGGGACAGGGCACCAAAAACATTCAGTACTTC. Its protein product is CASSSSGQGTKNIQYF.

The J gene is TRBJ1-5, the V gene TRBV2; D perhaps matches TRBD1 (5 bases). Germline assignment: CDR1 SNHLY and CDR2 FYNNEI. The CDR3 length is 16 residues. V lost 6 bases and J lost 0, with 15 bases in between. CDR3 DNA sequence: TGTGCCAGCAGCGAAAGGGGCCGCAATAGCAATCAGCCCCAGCATTTT. Protein sequence: CASSERGRNSNQPQHF.

Many counts were recorded for this clonotype. The J gene is TRBJ2-1, the V gene TRBV7-9; a possible D gene is TRBD1 (5 bases). Germline V gene sequence: CDR1 SEHNR, CDR2 FQNEAQ (reference sequence). The V and J ends lost 2 bases and 9 bases respectively, with 14 bases between them. The CDR3 totals 14 residues. The CDR3 DNA reads TGTGCCAGCAGCTTACAGGGCGGTAGTGGTGAGCAGTTCTTC. This encodes CASSLQGGSGEQFF.

This clonotype was counted many times. The chain recombines TRBV5-1 with TRBJ2-1; D is perhaps TRBD2 (6 bases). The V end was cut by 0 bases, the J end by 1 base, with 11 bases between. The CDR3 consists of 16 residues. Per germline, CDR1 SGHRS and CDR2 YFSETQ. CDR3 in DNA: TGCGCCAGCAGCTTGGGGGGGGACCTTTCCTACAATGAGCAGTTCTTC. The encoded protein is CASSLGGDLSYNEQFF.

The chain has TRBV20-1 and TRBJ1-5; D unclear. The V and J ends lost 3 bases and 0 bases respectively, with 9 bases between them. The CDR3 length is 14 residues. Germline V lookup: CDR1 DFQATT, CDR2 SNEGSKA (reference sequence). The CDR3 spells CSARGGSSNQPQHF. Here the CDR3 DNA reads TGCAGTGCTAGGGGTGGGTCTAGCAATCAGCCCCAGCATTTT.